The 26 T cell receptor beta chains presented below share a single source sample, sequenced in a study of OX40 agonist ivuxolimab in advanced cancers. TCRdb's copy holds only in-frame clones and misses some; the assay was immunoSEQ multiplex PCR. The table lists over 60,000 clones, 85% of them singletons. The input for sequencing was CD4+ or CD8+ T cells sorted from blood, taken in a trial of the OX40 agonist ivuxolimab. The receptors come from an adult with an advanced solid tumor such as melanoma, head and neck, liver or kidney cancer.

The V gene is TRBV2, the J gene TRBJ2-1; D is unresolved. In germline, CDR1 is SNHLY, CDR2 FYNNEI. The CDR3 runs to 15 residues. Between the trimmed V and J ends, which lost 2 bases and 1 base, there was a span of 9 bases. This CDR3 is CASSEWDRSYNEQFF. The DNA for the CDR3 is TGTGCCAGCAGTGAATGGGATCGGTCCTACAATGAGCAGTTCTTC.

V and J are TRBV19 and TRBJ1-5; D unclear. V dropped 7 bases and J dropped 4 bases, with 14 bases sitting between them. CDR3 length equals 14 residues. The germline V gene has CDR1 LNHDA and CDR2 SQIVND (reference sequence). CDR3 DNA sequence: TGTGCCAGTAAGAAGGGCGGTACAAATCAGCCCCAGCATTTT. Translated: CASKKGGTNQPQHF.

This clone was observed a single time. For the CDR3, the DNA is TGTGCCAGCAGTTCCGGGTCCGGGGTTGACGGCTATGGCTACACCTTC. Protein product: CASSSGSGVDGYGYTF. This rearrangement joins TRBV28 to TRBJ1-2; D unresolved. Between the trimmed V and J ends, which lost 4 bases and 4 bases, there was a span of 19 bases. There are 16 residues in the CDR3. Germline V lookup: CDR1 MDHEN, CDR2 SYDVKM.

J is TRBJ2-6 and V is TRBV14, with 8 bases lining up with TRBD1. The CDR3 runs 19 residues. Germline loops: CDR1 SGHDN, CDR2 FVKESK. V trimming: 1 base; J trimming: 0 bases; junction bases outside the gene matches: 8. DNA of the CDR3: TGTGCCAGCAGCCAAGTCAGACAGGGGTCCCTCTCTGGGGCCAACGTCCTGACTTTC. Its protein product is CASSQVRQGSLSGANVLTF.

The table lists this clone with a few counts. V usage is TRBV4-1 and J usage is TRBJ1-6; tentatively, D is TRBD1 (5 bases). The CDR3 has 16 residues. Germline CDR1 and CDR2: MGHRA and YSYEKL. V gave up 6 bases and J gave up 13 bases, with 25 bases separating them. The CDR3 region has the DNA TGCGCCAGCAGACGTTCAGAGGGGCAAAGAATTAGTCCCCTCCACTTT. It translates to CASRRSEGQRISPLHF.

The rearrangement links TRBV7-6 to TRBJ2-7; tentative D call: TRBD1 (5 bases). Per the germline V gene, CDR1 is SGHVS and CDR2 is FNYEAQ. V was pared by 1 base and J by 4 bases, with 11 bases between. This CDR3 comprises 14 residues. Here the CDR3 reads CASSLGTFGYEQYF. DNA of the CDR3: TGTGCCAGCAGCTTAGGGACATTCGGTTACGAGCAGTACTTC.

This clone was seen a single time. The chain is built from TRBV2 and TRBJ2-7; no reliable D call. Trimming removed 7 bases at V and 4 bases at J, with 8 bases between. Germline V gives CDR1 SNHLY, CDR2 FYNNEI. The CDR3 extends over 11 amino acids. The CDR3 region is CASILGYEQYF. The CDR3 nucleotides read TGTGCCAGCATTCTAGGGTACGAGCAGTACTTC.

The chain recombines TRBV30 with TRBJ1-1; no reliable D call. Deletions cut 0 bases from V and 7 bases from J, with 15 bases between. This CDR3 contains 14 residues. CDR1 GTSNPN and CDR2 SVGIG come from the germline V gene (reference sequence). The CDR3 loop reads CAWSVMSPPSEAFF. The DNA of the CDR3 is TGTGCCTGGAGTGTAATGAGTCCCCCCAGTGAAGCTTTCTTT.

V is TRBV2 and J is TRBJ2-1, with D possibly being TRBD1 or TRBD2 (5 bases each). CDR1 and CDR2 from the germline V gene are SNHLY and FYNNEI. V lost 3 bases and J lost 7, with 13 bases in between. CDR3 length: 14 residues. The CDR3 loop reads CASSDRDPINEQFF. In DNA form, the CDR3 reads TGTGCCAGCAGTGACCGGGACCCTATAAATGAGCAGTTCTTC.

V gene TRBV28 combines with J gene TRBJ1-1; D is uncertain. CDR3 length equals 14 residues. Trimming removed 2 bases from V and 1 base from J, with 8 bases in between. Per the germline V gene, CDR1 is MDHEN and CDR2 is SYDVKM. The CDR3 sequence: CASSLIQKNTEAFF. CDR3 in DNA: TGTGCCAGCAGTTTAATACAGAAGAACACTGAAGCTTTCTTT.

This chain connects TRBV14 to TRBJ2-7; 10 bases agree with TRBD2. CDR3 size: 14 residues. The V gene's germline CDR1 is SGHDN and CDR2 FVKESK. The V and J ends lost 1 base and 4 bases, in that order; junction bases with no gene match: 1. The CDR3: CASSQASGRYEQYF. The CDR3 nucleotides are TGTGCCAGCAGCCAAGCTAGCGGGAGATACGAGCAGTACTTC.

This clone turned up a few times. This chain joins TRBV10-3 and TRBJ1-5; 8 bases map to TRBD1. The germline gives CDR1 ENHRY, CDR2 SYGVKD. V shed 2 bases and J 7 bases; nucleotides not matched to a gene: 4. The CDR3 sequence is 14 residues long. The CDR3 loop reads CAISEGQGGQPQHF. The CDR3 region has the DNA TGTGCCATCAGTGAGGGACAGGGTGGGCAGCCCCAGCATTTT.

This chain connects TRBV9 to TRBJ2-1; D possibly uses TRBD1 or TRBD2 (5 bases each). The CDR3 is 17 amino acids. Germline V gene lookup returns CDR1 SGDLS and CDR2 YYNGEE. V dropped 3 bases and J dropped 4 bases, with 20 bases sitting between them. Written as DNA, the CDR3 is TGTGCCAGCAGCGAACTATACTACCGGGACGGATACAATGAGCAGTTCTTC. Protein product: CASSELYYRDGYNEQFF.

V gene TRBV19 combines with J gene TRBJ2-1, with D tentatively TRBD2 (5 bases). With 6 bases removed from V and 6 bases from J, the gap between germline ends came to 9 bases. This CDR3 contains 12 residues. Looked up from germline, CDR1 is LNHDA and CDR2 is SQIVND (reference sequence). CDR3 loop: CASSLRGNEQFF. CDR3 DNA: TGTGCCAGTAGCCTCCGGGGCAATGAGCAGTTCTTC.

V gene TRBV7-3 combines with J gene TRBJ2-3, with D hard to call. The CDR3 extends over 14 amino acids. From germline, CDR1 is SGHTA and CDR2 FQGTGA. Trimming took 6 bases from V and 0 from J, leaving 10 bases between them. The CDR3 protein is CASSSRGSTDTQYF. The DNA for the CDR3 is TGTGCCAGCAGTTCACGAGGAAGCACAGATACGCAGTATTTT.

This clone showed up just a few times. The rearrangement links TRBV5-8 to TRBJ2-7; possible D gene TRBD1, 5 bases. The CDR3 length is 14 residues. CDR1 and CDR2 from the germline V gene are SGHTS and YDEGEE. V lost 2 bases and J 0 bases, leaving 9 bases between the germline ends. The CDR3 sequence is CASSLGADSYEQYF. CDR3 nucleotides: TGTGCCAGCAGCTTAGGGGCGGACTCCTACGAGCAGTACTTC.

CDR3 protein: CASTAAGNTEAFF. The CDR3 bases are TGTGCCAGCACCGCCGCTGGGAACACTGAAGCTTTCTTT. V and J are TRBV28 and TRBJ1-1; D is ambiguous. CDR1 is MDHEN, CDR2 SYDVKM, per germline. V shed 7 bases and J shed 1 base, with 10 bases lying between them. The CDR3 loop spans 13 amino acids.

The rearrangement links TRBV7-2 to TRBJ2-7; possibly TRBD2 for D (6 bases). Germline values: CDR1 SGHTA, CDR2 FQGNSA. V was pared by 3 bases and J by 3 bases, with 12 bases between. The CDR3 spans 14 residues. The CDR3 DNA sequence: TGTGCCAGCAGCTTCCGCACGCGGGACTACGAGCAGTACTTC. It specifies CASSFRTRDYEQYF.

The gene calls are TRBV18 and TRBJ1-1; D remains unclear. This CDR3 contains 11 residues. Germline CDR1 reads KGHSH; CDR2 reads LQKENI. Trimming pared 5 bases from V and 7 bases from J, leaving 8 bases between. Written as DNA, the CDR3 is TGTGCCAGCTCATACCGCGGTGAAGCTTTCTTT. It codes for CASSYRGEAFF.

The chain has TRBV19 and TRBJ2-1; maybe TRBD2 (6 bases). This CDR3 is built from 13 residues. Per the germline V gene, CDR1 is LNHDA and CDR2 is SQIVND (reference sequence). V shed 1 base and J shed 9 bases, with 10 bases lying between them. CDR3 coding DNA: TGTGCCAGTAGTATAGGGCGGGAATTTGAGCAGTTCTTC. Translation gives CASSIGREFEQFF.

The CDR3, as DNA: TGCGCCAGCAGCCAAGAGACAGATGCCTACGAGCAGTACTTC. Its translation is CASSQETDAYEQYF. This sequence joins TRBV4-3 and TRBJ2-7; D possibly corresponds to TRBD1 (5 bases). CDR1 is LGHNA and CDR2 is YSLEER in the germline V gene. The CDR3 runs 14 residues. V lost 0 bases, J lost 2 bases, and 8 bases lay in between.

J is TRBJ1-1 and V is TRBV9, with a weak D call TRBD1 (6 bases). Germline lookup yields CDR1 SGDLS and CDR2 YYNGEE. This CDR3 contains 15 residues. V shed 5 bases and J shed 5 bases, with 19 bases lying between them. The CDR3 region is CASSATTGRETEAFF. In DNA, the CDR3 is TGTGCCAGCAGTGCTACAACAGGGAGAGAGACTGAAGCTTTCTTT.

The V gene is TRBV7-2, the J gene TRBJ1-4; D is undetermined. Germline assignment: CDR1 SGHTA and CDR2 FQGNSA. V was cut by 4 bases and J by 1 base, with 16 bases left in between. This CDR3 is built from 17 residues. In nucleotides, the CDR3 is TGTGCCAGCAGCTCGCTTTCAGACTGGAGAACTAATGAAAAACTGTTTTTT. Protein sequence: CASSSLSDWRTNEKLFF.

This clone appeared a few times. This chain uses TRBV19 with TRBJ2-1; weak D call: TRBD2 (5 bases). Deletions cut 7 bases from V and 1 base from J, with 11 bases between. Germline V gene lookup returns CDR1 LNHDA and CDR2 SQIVND (reference sequence). The CDR3 length is 14 residues. CDR3 protein: CASKRVASYNEQFF. Here the CDR3 DNA reads TGTGCCAGTAAAAGGGTAGCGTCCTACAATGAGCAGTTCTTC.

This sequence joins TRBV28 and TRBJ2-1, with D maybe TRBD2 (5 bases). The CDR3 length is 14 residues. Germline assignment: CDR1 MDHEN and CDR2 SYDVKM. Deletions cut 2 bases from V and 8 bases from J, with 13 bases between. The CDR3 DNA sequence: TGTGCCAGCAGTTTAGCCGGGGATCTCGATGAGCAGTTCTTC. Its translation is CASSLAGDLDEQFF.

The chain links TRBV7-9 to TRBJ2-3; 8 nucleotides line up with TRBD2. V was clipped by 5 bases and J by 2 bases; unmatched bases: 9. The CDR3 totals 16 residues. CDR1 is SEHNR and CDR2 is FQNEAQ in the germline V gene (reference sequence). The CDR3 spells CASSRGLAGNTDTQYF. CDR3 bases: TGTGCCAGCAGCCGGGGTTTAGCGGGAAACACAGATACGCAGTATTTT.